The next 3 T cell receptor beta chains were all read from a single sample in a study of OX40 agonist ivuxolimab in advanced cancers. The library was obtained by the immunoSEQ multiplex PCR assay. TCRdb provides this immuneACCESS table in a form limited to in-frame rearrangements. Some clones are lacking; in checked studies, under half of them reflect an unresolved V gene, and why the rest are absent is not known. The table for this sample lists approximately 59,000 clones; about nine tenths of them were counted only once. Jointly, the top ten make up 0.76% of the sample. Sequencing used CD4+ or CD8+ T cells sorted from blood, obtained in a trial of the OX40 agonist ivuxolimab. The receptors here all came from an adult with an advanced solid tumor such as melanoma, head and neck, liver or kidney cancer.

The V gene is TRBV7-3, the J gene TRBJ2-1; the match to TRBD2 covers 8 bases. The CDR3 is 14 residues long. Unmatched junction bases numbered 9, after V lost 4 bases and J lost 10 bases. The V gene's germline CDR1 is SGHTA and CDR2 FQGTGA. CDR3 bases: TGTGCCAGCAGCTCCCAAGCGGGAGTGGGAGAGCAGTTCTTC. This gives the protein CASSSQAGVGEQFF. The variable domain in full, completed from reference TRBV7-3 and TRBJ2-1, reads GAGVSQTPSNKVTEKGKYVELRCDPISGHTALYWYRQSLGQGPEFLIYFQGTGAADDSGLPNDRFFAVRPEGSVSTLKIQRTERGDSAVYLCASSSQAGVGEQFFGPGTRLTVL.

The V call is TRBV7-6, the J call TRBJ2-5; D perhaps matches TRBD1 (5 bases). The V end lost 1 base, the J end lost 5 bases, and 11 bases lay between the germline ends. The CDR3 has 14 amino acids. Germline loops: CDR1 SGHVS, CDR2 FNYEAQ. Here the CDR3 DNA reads TGTGCCAGCAGCTTAGAAGTAGGGGTGGAGACCCAGTACTTC. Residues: CASSLEVGVETQYF.

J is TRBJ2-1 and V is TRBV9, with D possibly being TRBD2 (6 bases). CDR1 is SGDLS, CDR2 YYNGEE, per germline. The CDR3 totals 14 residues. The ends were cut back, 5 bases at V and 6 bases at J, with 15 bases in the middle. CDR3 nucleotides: TGTGCCAGCAGGGCCTTCCAGGGAGGCAATGAGCAGTTCTTC. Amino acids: CASRAFQGGNEQFF.